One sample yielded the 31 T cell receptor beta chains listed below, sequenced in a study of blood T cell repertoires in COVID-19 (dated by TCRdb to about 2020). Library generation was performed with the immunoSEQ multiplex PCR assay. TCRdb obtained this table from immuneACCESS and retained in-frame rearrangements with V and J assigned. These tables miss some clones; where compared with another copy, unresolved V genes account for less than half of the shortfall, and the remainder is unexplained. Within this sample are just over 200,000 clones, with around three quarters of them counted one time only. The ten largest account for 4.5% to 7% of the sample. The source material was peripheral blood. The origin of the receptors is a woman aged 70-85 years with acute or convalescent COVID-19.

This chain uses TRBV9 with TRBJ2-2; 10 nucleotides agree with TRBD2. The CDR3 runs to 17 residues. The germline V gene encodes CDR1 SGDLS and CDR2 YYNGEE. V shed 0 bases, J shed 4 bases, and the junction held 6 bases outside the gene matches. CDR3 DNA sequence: TGTGCCAGCAGCGTAGATATAGCGGGAGGCCCCACCGGGGAGCTGTTTTTT. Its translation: CASSVDIAGGPTGELFF.

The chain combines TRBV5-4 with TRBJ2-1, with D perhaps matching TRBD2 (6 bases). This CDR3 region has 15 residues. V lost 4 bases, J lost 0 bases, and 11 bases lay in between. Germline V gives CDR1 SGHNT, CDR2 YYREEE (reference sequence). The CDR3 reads CASSLRAGSYNEQFF. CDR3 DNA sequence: TGTGCCAGCAGCCTTAGAGCGGGCTCCTACAATGAGCAGTTCTTC.

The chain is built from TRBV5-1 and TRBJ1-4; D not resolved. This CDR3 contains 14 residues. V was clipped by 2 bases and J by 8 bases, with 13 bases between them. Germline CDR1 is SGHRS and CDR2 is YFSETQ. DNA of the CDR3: TGCGCCAGCAGCTTAAACACAGCAAGGGAAAAACTGTTTTTT. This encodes CASSLNTAREKLFF. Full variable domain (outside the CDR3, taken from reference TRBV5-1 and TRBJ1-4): KAGVTQTPRYLIKTRGQQVTLSCSPISGHRSVSWYQQTPGQGLQFLFEYFSETQRNKGNFPGRFSGRQFSNSRSEMNVSTLELGDSALYLCASSLNTAREKLFFGSGTQLSVL.

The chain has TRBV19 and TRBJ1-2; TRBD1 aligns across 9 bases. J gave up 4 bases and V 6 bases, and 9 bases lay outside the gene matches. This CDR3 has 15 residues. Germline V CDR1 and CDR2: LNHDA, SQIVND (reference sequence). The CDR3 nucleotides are TGTGCCAGTAGCCAAACGACAGGGGGAGGCTATGGCTACACCTTC. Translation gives CASSQTTGGGYGYTF.

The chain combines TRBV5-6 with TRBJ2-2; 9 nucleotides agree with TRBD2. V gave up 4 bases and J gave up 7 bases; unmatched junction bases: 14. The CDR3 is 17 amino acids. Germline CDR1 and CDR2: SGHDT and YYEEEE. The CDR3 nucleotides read TGTGCCAGCAGCCGTGGGACCCTAGCGGGAATTGGCGGGGAGCTGTTTTTT. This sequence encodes CASSRGTLAGIGGELFF.

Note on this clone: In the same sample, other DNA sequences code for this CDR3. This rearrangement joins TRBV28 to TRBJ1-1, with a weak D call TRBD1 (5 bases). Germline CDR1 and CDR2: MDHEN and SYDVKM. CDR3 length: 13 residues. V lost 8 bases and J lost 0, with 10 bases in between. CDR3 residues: CASRRGLNTEAFF. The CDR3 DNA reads TGTGCCAGCCGTCGGGGGTTGAACACTGAAGCTTTCTTT. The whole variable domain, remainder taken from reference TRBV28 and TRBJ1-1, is DVKVTQSSRYLVKRTGEKVFLECVQDMDHENMFWYRQDPGLGLRLIYFSYDVKMKEKGDIPEGYSVSREKKERFSLILESASTNQTSMYLCASRRGLNTEAFFGQGTRLTVV.

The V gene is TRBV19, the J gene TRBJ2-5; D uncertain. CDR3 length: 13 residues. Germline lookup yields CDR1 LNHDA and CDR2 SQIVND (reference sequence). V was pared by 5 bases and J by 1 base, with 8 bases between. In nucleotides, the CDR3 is TGTGCCAGTAGTGGTCGGGTCCAAGAGACCCAGTACTTC. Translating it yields CASSGRVQETQYF.

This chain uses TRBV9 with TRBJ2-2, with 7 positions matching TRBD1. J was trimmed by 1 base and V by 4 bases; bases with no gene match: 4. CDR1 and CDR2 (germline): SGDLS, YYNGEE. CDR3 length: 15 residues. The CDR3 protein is CASSPRTGNTGELFF. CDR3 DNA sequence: TGTGCCAGCAGCCCCCGGACAGGGAACACCGGGGAGCTGTTTTTT.

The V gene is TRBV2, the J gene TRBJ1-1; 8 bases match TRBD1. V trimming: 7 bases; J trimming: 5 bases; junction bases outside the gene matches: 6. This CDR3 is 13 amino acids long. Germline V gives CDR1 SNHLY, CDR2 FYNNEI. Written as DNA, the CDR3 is TGTGCCAGCAAACCGGACAGGGAGACTGAAGCTTTCTTT. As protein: CASKPDRETEAFF. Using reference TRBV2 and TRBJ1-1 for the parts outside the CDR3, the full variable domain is EPEVTQTPSHQVTQMGQEVILRCVPISNHLYFYWYRQILGQKVEFLVSFYNNEISEKSEIFDDQFSVERPDGSNFTLKIRSTKLEDSAMYFCASKPDRETEAFFGQGTRLTVV.

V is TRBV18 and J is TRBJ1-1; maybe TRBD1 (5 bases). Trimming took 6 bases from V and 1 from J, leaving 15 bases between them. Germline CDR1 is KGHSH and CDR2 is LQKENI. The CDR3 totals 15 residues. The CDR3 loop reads CASSSGGLRNTEAFF. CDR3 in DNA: TGTGCCAGCTCCTCCGGGGGTTTACGGAACACTGAAGCTTTCTTT.

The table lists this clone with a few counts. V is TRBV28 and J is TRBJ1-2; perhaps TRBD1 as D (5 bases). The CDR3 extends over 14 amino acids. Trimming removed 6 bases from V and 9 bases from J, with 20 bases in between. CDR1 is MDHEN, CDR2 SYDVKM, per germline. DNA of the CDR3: TGTGCCAGCAGCTGGGGAGGGGCCGTCTCTAGCTACACCTTC. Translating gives CASSWGGAVSSYTF.

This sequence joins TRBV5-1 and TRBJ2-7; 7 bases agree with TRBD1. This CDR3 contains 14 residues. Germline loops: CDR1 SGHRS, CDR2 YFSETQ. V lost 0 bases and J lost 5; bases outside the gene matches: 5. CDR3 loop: CASSLVDRDDEQYF. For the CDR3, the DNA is TGCGCCAGCAGCTTGGTTGACAGGGACGACGAGCAGTACTTC.

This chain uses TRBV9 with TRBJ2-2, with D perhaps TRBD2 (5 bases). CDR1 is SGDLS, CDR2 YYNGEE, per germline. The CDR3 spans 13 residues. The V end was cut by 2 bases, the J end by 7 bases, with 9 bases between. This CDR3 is CASSVSRGGELFF. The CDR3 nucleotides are TGTGCCAGCAGCGTTAGTCGGGGCGGGGAGCTGTTTTTT.

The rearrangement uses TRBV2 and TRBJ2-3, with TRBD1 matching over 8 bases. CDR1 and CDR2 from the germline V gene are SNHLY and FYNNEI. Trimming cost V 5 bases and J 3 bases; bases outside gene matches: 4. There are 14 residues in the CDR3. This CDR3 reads CASSPQGATDTQYF. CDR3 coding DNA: TGTGCCAGCAGTCCCCAGGGGGCGACAGATACGCAGTATTTT.

The CDR3: CASSSSGGWTSAEQFF. The CDR3 DNA sequence: TGTGCCAGCAGTAGCTCCGGGGGCTGGACTAGCGCTGAGCAGTTCTTC. V is TRBV6-4 and J is TRBJ2-1, with TRBD2 identical over 9 bases. Germline CDR1 MRHNA, CDR2 SNTAGT. The CDR3 loop spans 16 amino acids. J lost 9 bases, V lost 5 bases, and 14 bases had no gene match.

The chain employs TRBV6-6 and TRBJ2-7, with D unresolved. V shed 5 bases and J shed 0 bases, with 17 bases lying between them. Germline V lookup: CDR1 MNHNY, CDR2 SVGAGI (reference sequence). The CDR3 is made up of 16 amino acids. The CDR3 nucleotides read TGTGCCAGCAGTCGAGGAGCCAGAGAAAGCTCCTACGAGCAGTACTTC. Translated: CASSRGARESSYEQYF.

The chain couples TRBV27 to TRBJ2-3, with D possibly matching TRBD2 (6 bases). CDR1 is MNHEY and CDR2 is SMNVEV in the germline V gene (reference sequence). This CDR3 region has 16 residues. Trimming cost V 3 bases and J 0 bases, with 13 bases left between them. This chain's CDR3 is CASSFVLAVSTDTQYF. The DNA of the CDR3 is TGTGCCAGCAGTTTCGTTTTAGCGGTTAGCACAGATACGCAGTATTTT.

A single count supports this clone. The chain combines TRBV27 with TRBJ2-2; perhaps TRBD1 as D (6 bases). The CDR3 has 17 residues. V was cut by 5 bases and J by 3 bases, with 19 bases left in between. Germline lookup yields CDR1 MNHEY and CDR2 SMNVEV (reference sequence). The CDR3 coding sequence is TGTGCCAGCAGTGGTACGGACAGCCAAGGGTACACCGGGGAGCTGTTTTTT. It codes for CASSGTDSQGYTGELFF.

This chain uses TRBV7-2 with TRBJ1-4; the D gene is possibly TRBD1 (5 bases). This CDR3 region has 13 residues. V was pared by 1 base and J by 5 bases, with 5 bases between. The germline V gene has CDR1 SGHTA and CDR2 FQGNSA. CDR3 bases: TGTGCCAGCAGCTTAGACAGGAATGAAAAACTGTTTTTT. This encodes CASSLDRNEKLFF.

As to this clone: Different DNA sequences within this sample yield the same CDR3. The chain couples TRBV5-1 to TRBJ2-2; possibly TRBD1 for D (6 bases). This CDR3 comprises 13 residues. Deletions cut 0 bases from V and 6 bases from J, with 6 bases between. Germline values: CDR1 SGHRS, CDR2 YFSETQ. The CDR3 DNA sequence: TGCGCCAGCAGCTTGGAGGGGGCCGGGGAGCTGTTTTTT. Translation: CASSLEGAGELFF.

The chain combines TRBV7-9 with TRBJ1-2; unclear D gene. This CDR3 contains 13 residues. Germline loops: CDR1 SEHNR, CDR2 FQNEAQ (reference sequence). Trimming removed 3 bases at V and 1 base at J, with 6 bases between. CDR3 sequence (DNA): TGTGCCAGCAGCTTGTCCTATAACTATGGCTACACCTTC. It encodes CASSLSYNYGYTF.

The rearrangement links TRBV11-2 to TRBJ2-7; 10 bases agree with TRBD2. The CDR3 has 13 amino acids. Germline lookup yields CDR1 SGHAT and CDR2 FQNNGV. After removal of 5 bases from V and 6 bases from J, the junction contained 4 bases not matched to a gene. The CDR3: CASSPSGSSEQYF. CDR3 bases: TGTGCCAGCAGCCCTAGCGGGAGTTCCGAGCAGTACTTC.

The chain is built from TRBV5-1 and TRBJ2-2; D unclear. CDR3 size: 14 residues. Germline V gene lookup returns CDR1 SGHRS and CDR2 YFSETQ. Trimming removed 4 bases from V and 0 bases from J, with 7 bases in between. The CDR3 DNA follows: TGCGCCAGCAGCCTGGCCTCGAACACCGGGGAGCTGTTTTTT. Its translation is CASSLASNTGELFF. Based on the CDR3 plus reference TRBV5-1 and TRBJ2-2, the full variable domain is KAGVTQTPRYLIKTRGQQVTLSCSPISGHRSVSWYQQTPGQGLQFLFEYFSETQRNKGNFPGRFSGRQFSNSRSEMNVSTLELGDSALYLCASSLASNTGELFFGEGSRLTVL.

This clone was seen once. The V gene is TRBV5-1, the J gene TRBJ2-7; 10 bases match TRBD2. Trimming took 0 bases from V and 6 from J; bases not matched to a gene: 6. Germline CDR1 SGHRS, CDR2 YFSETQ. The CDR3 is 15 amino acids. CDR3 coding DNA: TGCGCCAGCAGCTTGGAAAGCGGGAGGGCCGTCGAGCAGTACTTC. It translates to CASSLESGRAVEQYF.

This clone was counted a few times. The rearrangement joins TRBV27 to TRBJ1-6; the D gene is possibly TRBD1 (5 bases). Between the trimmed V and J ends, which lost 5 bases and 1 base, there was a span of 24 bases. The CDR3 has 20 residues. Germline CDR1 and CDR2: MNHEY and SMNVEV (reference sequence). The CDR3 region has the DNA TGTGCCAGCAGTCCTATCCCGGGACTTGCCTCCGGGTCCTATAATTCACCCCTCCACTTT. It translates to CASSPIPGLASGSYNSPLHF.

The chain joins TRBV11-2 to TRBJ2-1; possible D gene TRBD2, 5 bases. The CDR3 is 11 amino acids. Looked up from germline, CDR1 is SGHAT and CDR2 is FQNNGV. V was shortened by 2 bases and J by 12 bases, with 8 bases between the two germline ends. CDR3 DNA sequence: TGTGCCAGCAGCTTACTTGGAGGGCAGTTCTTC. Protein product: CASSLLGGQFF.

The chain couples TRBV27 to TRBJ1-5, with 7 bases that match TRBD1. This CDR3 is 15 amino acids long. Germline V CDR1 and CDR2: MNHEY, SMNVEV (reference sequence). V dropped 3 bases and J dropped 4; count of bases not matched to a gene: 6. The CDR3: CASSLNRGGNQPQHF. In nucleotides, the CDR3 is TGTGCCAGCAGTTTGAACAGGGGCGGTAATCAGCCCCAGCATTTT.

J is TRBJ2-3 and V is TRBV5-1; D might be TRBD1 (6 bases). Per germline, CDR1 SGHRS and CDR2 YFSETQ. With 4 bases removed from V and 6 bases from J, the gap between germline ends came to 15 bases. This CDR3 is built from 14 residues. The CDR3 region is CASSQQGPGDTQYF. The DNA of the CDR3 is TGCGCCAGCAGCCAACAGGGACCCGGGGATACGCAGTATTTT.

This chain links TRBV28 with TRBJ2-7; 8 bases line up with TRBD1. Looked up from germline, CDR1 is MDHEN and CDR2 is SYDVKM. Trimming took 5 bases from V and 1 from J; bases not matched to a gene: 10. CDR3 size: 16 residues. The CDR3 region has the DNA TGTGCCAGCAGTGGGACCGGGACAGGATCTTCCTACGAGCAGTACTTC. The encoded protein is CASSGTGTGSSYEQYF.

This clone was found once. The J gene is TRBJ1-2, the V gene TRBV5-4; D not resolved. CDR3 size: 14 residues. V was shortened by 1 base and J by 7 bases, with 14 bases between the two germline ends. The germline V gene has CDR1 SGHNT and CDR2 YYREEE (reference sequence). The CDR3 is CASSLTGNTVGYTF. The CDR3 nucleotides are TGTGCCAGCAGCTTGACCGGGAATACAGTTGGCTACACCTTC.

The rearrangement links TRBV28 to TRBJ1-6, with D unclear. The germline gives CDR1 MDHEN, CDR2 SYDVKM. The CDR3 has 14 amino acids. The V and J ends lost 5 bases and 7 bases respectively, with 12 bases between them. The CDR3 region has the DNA TGTGCCAGCAGTACCGGGGTTCTGAATTCACCCCTCCACTTT. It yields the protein CASSTGVLNSPLHF.